This T cell receptor beta chain was observed in a study of Ad26.COV2.S vaccination and SARS-CoV-2 variants. Study-wide context: The vaccine Ad26.COV2.S was put into the muscle once, or twice with 56 days between.

V was pared by 4 bases and J by 4 bases, with 9 bases of the junction left unmatched. From germline, CDR1 is SEHNR and CDR2 FQNEAQ (reference sequence). This CDR3 contains 15 residues. As to treatment: around 19 received Ad26.COV2.S at low or high dose, single or two shots; several received placebo; per-sample allocation not given. Sampling was done on day 63 after the first vaccine or placebo injection. Boston supplied an adult donor aged 18-55 years. Here immunoSEQ multiplex PCR was the method, and the copy in TCRdb shows in-frame clones only, minus some. This sample has fewer than 500,000 clones, with approximately 92% found just once.

Sequencing was performed on peripheral blood, taken in a trial of Ad26.COV2.S vaccine versus placebo. The genes are TRBV7-9 and TRBJ1-2; 7 bases fit TRBD1. This sequence was found in a person between 18 and 59 years old who received the Ad26.COV2.S COVID-19 vaccine or a placebo. The chain's CDR3 is CASSSYDRAGYGYTF. In nucleotides, the CDR3 is TGTGCCAGCAGCTCCTATGACAGGGCTGGCTATGGCTACACCTTC.